Sequencing of this T cell receptor (beta chain) was carried out in a study of blood T cell repertoires in COVID-19. Ages ranged from about 18 to 89 years, with residence in 24 US areas. The germline V gene has CDR1 PRHDT and CDR2 FYEKMQ (reference sequence). This CDR3 has 16 residues. The V end lost 5 bases, the J end lost 0 bases, and 14 bases lay between the germline ends. The protocol was immunoSEQ multiplex PCR, while the TCRdb copy is restricted to in-frame clones and leaves out a portion. This sample has 200,000 to 300,000 clones, with about 90% found just once. Sequencing was done on a sample of PBMCs or T cells enriched from blood (not recorded which). The clonotype comes from a woman in her 30s with acute COVID-19. The chain carries TRBV13 and TRBJ2-1; TRBD1 is a possible D gene (6 bases). In DNA, the CDR3 is TGTGCCAGCAGCCTACCCACGGACAGCTCCTACAATGAGCAGTTCTTC. This gives the protein CASSLPTDSSYNEQFF.